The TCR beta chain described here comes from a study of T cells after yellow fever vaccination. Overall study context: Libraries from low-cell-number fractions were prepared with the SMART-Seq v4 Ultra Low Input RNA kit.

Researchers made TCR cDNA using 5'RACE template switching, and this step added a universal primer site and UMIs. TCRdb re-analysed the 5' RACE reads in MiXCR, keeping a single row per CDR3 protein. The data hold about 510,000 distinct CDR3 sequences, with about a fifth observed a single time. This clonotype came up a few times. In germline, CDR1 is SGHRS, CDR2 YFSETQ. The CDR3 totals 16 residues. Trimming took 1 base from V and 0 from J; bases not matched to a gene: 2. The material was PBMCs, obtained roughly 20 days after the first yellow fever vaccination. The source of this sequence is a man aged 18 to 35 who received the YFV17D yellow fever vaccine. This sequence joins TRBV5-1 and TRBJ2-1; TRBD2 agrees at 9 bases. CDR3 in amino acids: CASSLSSGGSYNEQFF. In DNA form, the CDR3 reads TGCGCCAGCAGCTTGAGTAGCGGGGGCTCCTACAATGAGCAGTTCTTC.